This is a list of T cell receptor beta chains from one sample in a study of regulatory T cells in long-lasting Graves disease. Via MiXCR, TCRdb re-called the multiplex PCR reads, giving one row per CDR3 protein. Of more than 350,000 distinct CDR3 sequences listed, around 14% are singletons. These sequences were also reported in another study, on T cells in Graves' hyperthyroidism and ophthalmopathy.

Sequencing was performed on peripheral blood mononuclear cells (PBMCs), taken at new diagnosis, from a patient treated with antithyroid drugs. The receptors were gathered from a woman aged 30 to 39 with Graves disease. CDR3s include the opening cysteine and the closing phenylalanine or tryptophan. D genes are given only for firm matches. Part of the rows lack a size; the others show once, few, many or a class for expanded clones.

size,J,V,D,DNA,CDR3
NA,TRBJ2-1,TRBV4-1,TRBD2,TGCGCCAGCAGCCAAACGGGACTAGCCAATGAGCAGTTCTTC,CASSQTGLANEQFF
NA,TRBJ1-4,TRBV6-1,NA,TGTGCCAGCCGCAGAACAACTAATGAAAAACTGTTTTTT,CASRRTTNEKLFF
many,TRBJ2-3,TRBV11-2,TRBD1,TGTGCCAGCAGCTTATACAGGGGGCGAGATACGCAGTATTTT,CASSLYRGRDTQYF
many,TRBJ2-7,TRBV7-8,TRBD1,TGTGCCAGCAGCTTAGGGACAGGGGGGAGCGAGCAGTACTTC,CASSLGTGGSEQYF
NA,TRBJ2-1,TRBV5-1,NA,TGCGCCAGCAGCTTGATGAGGGGTTCATCCTACAATGAGCAGTTCTTC,CASSLMRGSSYNEQFF
many,TRBJ2-7,TRBV2,NA,TGTGCCAGCAAGGGACACTCGTTC,CASKGHSF
NA,TRBJ2-5,TRBV13,TRBD2,TGTGCCAGCAGCCCCAGGACTAGCGGGATAGAGGAGACCCAGTACTTC,CASSPRTSGIEETQYF
NA,TRBJ2-1,TRBV20-1,TRBD2,TGCAGTGCTGGACTAGCGGGAGCTGAGCAGTTCTTC,CSAGLAGAEQFF
many,TRBJ1-1,TRBV5-1,NA,TGCGCCAGCAGCTTGGTCCCGGGCCGGAACACTGAAGCTTTCTTT,CASSLVPGRNTEAFF
many,TRBJ2-3,TRBV3-1,NA,TGTGCCAGCAGCCAAGTCTGGGTTGGTGCTGGCACAGATACGCAGTATTTT,CASSQVWVGAGTDTQYF
many,TRBJ1-5,TRBV12-3/TRBV12-4,NA,TGTGCCAGCAGTTCTACGTCCTCATTTAATCAGCCCCAGCATTTT,CASSSTSSFNQPQHF
NA,TRBJ2-5,TRBV29-1,TRBD2,TGCAGCGGTAGCGGGAGGCCGCAAGAGACCCAGTACTTC,CSGSGRPQETQYF
many,TRBJ2-7,TRBV7-3,NA,TGTGCCAGCAGCTTAGGCAGGGGACAATCCTACGAGCAGTACTTC,CASSLGRGQSYEQYF
NA,TRBJ1-6,TRBV28,NA,TGTGCCAGCGGCAGGACGGCCTATAATTCACCCCTCCACTTT,CASGRTAYNSPLHF
many,TRBJ1-6,TRBV2,TRBD1,TGTGCCAGCAGTTATAGGACAGGGTCGAATTCACCCCTCCACTTT,CASSYRTGSNSPLHF
NA,TRBJ1-6,TRBV6-1,TRBD1,TGTGCCAGCAGTCACCCTCCGGGACAGATTAATTCACCCCTCCACTTT,CASSHPPGQINSPLHF
many,TRBJ2-5,TRBV11-2,NA,TGTGCCAGCAGCTTAATCAGGTTACAAGAGACCCAGTACTTC,CASSLIRLQETQYF
many,TRBJ2-7,TRBV29-1,NA,TGCAGCGTGGAACCGCGGAACAGGAGCTCCTACGAGCAGTACTTC,CSVEPRNRSSYEQYF
NA,TRBJ2-1,TRBV7-3,TRBD2,TGTGCCAGCAGCTTGGGACTAGCCCAGAATGAGCAGTTCTTC,CASSLGLAQNEQFF
few,TRBJ2-2,TRBV24-1,NA,TGTGCCACCAGTGATTTCGGGGGAGCCACCGGGGAGCTGTTTTTT,CATSDFGGATGELFF
NA,TRBJ1-1,TRBV19,NA,TGTGCCAGTAGTATGCCCAGACATCTGGGAATGATGAACACTGAAGCTTTCTTT,CASSMPRHLGMMNTEAFF
NA,TRBJ2-4,TRBV5-5,NA,TGTGCCAGCAGCTTGGAGGGTTACAAAAACATTCAGTACTTC,CASSLEGYKNIQYF